This T cell receptor (beta chain) stems from a study of glioma-infiltrating T cells after dendritic cell vaccination. For the study at large: Treatment, given 2003 to 2012, was autologous tumor lysate-pulsed dendritic cell vaccination. Dendritic cells derived from monocytes and pulsed with autologous tumor lysate formed the vaccine.

About this clone itself: As yet, its antigen is unknown.

Profiled with immunoSEQ multiplex PCR; TCRdb holds only in-frame clones, not every one. The sample records about 96,000 clones, approximately 80% being singletons. V lost 2 bases, J lost 2 bases, and 4 bases stayed unmatched. The CDR3 covers 15 residues. CDR1 is SGDLS, CDR2 YYNGEE, per germline. Regarding the study as a whole: Few patients contributed both blood and tumor specimens.

This chain joins TRBV9 and TRBJ2-1, with 7 positions matching TRBD2. The sample consisted of blood, taken before dendritic cell vaccination. The sequence came from a human donor with glioblastoma. In nucleotides, the CDR3 is TGTGCCAGCAGCGTTTCTAGCGGTACCTACAATGAGCAGTTCTTC. Its protein is CASSVSSGTYNEQFF.